One sample yielded the 15 T cell receptor beta chains listed below, sequenced in a study of OX40 agonist ivuxolimab in advanced cancers. This table comes from immunoSEQ multiplex PCR, and its TCRdb copy is limited to in-frame clones, with some not included. The sample includes 55,000 to 70,000 clones, 86% of them seen just once. This specimen was CD4+ or CD8+ T cells sorted from blood, taken in a trial of the OX40 agonist ivuxolimab. The receptors stem from an adult with an advanced solid tumor such as melanoma, head and neck, liver or kidney cancer.

The V gene is TRBV18, the J gene TRBJ2-7, with a possible D match to TRBD1 (6 bases). The CDR3 runs 17 residues. Germline loops: CDR1 KGHSH, CDR2 LQKENI. The ends were cut back, 6 bases at V and 5 bases at J, with 26 bases in the middle. The CDR3 nucleotides are TGTGCCAGCTCCCTCTCGGTAGGGGGACGGTTAAGCGACGAGCAGTACTTC. As protein: CASSLSVGGRLSDEQYF.

The chain carries TRBV29-1 and TRBJ2-5, with 12 bases that match TRBD1. J gave up 4 bases and V 8 bases, and 8 bases lay outside the gene matches. The germline gives CDR1 SQVTM, CDR2 ANQGSEA. CDR3 length: 14 amino acids. The CDR3 region has the DNA TGCAGCTTCCCCGGGACAGGGGGCCGAGAGACCCAGTACTTC. Its protein product is CSFPGTGGRETQYF.

Here the CDR3 reads CASSYRQGGNQPQHF. In nucleotides, the CDR3 is TGTGCCAGCAGTTACAGACAGGGCGGCAATCAGCCCCAGCATTTT. V is TRBV6-5 and J is TRBJ1-5; TRBD1 agrees at 7 bases. Looked up from germline, CDR1 is MNHEY and CDR2 is SVGAGI. Germline trimming cut 2 bases from V and 2 bases from J; bases unmatched to any gene: 3. The CDR3 contains 15 residues.

The DNA for the CDR3 is TGTGCCCCCGAGTCACAAGAGACCCAGTACTTC. Encoded protein: CAPESQETQYF. The chain is built from TRBV10-3 and TRBJ2-5; D not resolved. Per the germline V gene, CDR1 is ENHRY and CDR2 is SYGVKD. The CDR3 covers 11 residues. V was shortened by 11 bases and J by 2 bases, with 9 bases between the two germline ends.

The chain has TRBV6-5 and TRBJ2-7; unclear D gene. Germline assignment: CDR1 MNHEY and CDR2 SVGAGI. This CDR3 spans 11 amino acids. V lost 6 bases and J lost 3, with 6 bases in between. DNA of the CDR3: TGTGCCAGCAGCATAGGCTACGAGCAGTACTTC. Protein product: CASSIGYEQYF.

The chain uses TRBV28 and TRBJ1-1; D call uncertain. The V and J ends lost 0 bases and 8 bases respectively, with 10 bases between them. CDR1 and CDR2 from the germline V gene are MDHEN and SYDVKM. This CDR3 region has 13 residues. CDR3: CASSLWTGAEAFF. CDR3 DNA sequence: TGTGCCAGCAGTTTATGGACTGGAGCCGAAGCTTTCTTT.

The rearrangement joins TRBV6-5 to TRBJ1-5, with a tentative D call TRBD1 (5 bases). The CDR3 is 14 amino acids. Deletions cut 4 bases from V and 6 bases from J, with 13 bases between. CDR1 and CDR2 (germline): MNHEY, SVGAGI. CDR3 DNA sequence: TGTGCCAGCAGTTCCCGCCAGGGTTCTCAGCCCCAGCATTTT. Its protein is CASSSRQGSQPQHF.

V gene TRBV7-3 combines with J gene TRBJ2-5, with 9 bases fitting TRBD2. The CDR3 extends over 16 amino acids. V was pared by 2 bases and J by 5 bases, with 9 bases of the junction left unmatched. Germline loops: CDR1 SGHTA, CDR2 FQGTGA. The CDR3 reads CASSLGLAGLSETQYF. CDR3 coding DNA: TGTGCCAGCAGCTTAGGGCTAGCGGGGCTCTCTGAGACCCAGTACTTC.

The chain combines TRBV19 with TRBJ2-3; the match to TRBD2 covers 11 bases. The CDR3 is 14 residues long. The germline gives CDR1 LNHDA, CDR2 SQIVND (reference sequence). J lost 9 bases, V lost 4 bases, and 6 bases had no gene match. The CDR3 DNA is TGTGCCAGTAGTACCGGGACTAGCGGTACGACGCAGTATTTT. This encodes CASSTGTSGTTQYF.

The CDR3 region is CASSQEGQGRGNTIYF. CDR3 nucleotide sequence: TGCGCCAGCAGCCAAGAAGGACAGGGCAGAGGAAACACCATATATTTT. The rearrangement joins TRBV4-1 to TRBJ1-3, with 8 bases fitting TRBD1. Trimming took 0 bases from V and 4 from J; bases not matched to a gene: 5. Germline V gene lookup returns CDR1 MGHRA and CDR2 YSYEKL. The CDR3 is 16 residues long.

CDR3 nucleotide sequence: TGTGCCAGCAGCTGGGGCGGGGCAGTGAACACTGAAGCTTTCTTT. It is translated as CASSWGGAVNTEAFF. The rearrangement uses TRBV7-8 and TRBJ1-1; D perhaps matches TRBD1 (5 bases). Germline V gene lookup returns CDR1 SGHVS and CDR2 FQNEAQ. V was pared by 4 bases and J by 0 bases, with 12 bases between. CDR3 length equals 15 residues.

This chain joins TRBV25-1 and TRBJ2-1; D gene uncertain. Trimming pared 4 bases from V and 10 bases from J, leaving 8 bases between. Germline CDR1 MGHDK, CDR2 SYGVNS. This CDR3 comprises 11 residues. The DNA for the CDR3 is TGTGCCAGCAGTGTATCTGGCGAGCAGTTCTTC. This gives the protein CASSVSGEQFF.

The chain links TRBV5-1 to TRBJ2-1; 7 positions agree with TRBD2. Germline V gives CDR1 SGHRS, CDR2 YFSETQ. The ends lost 0 bases at V and 4 bases at J; junction bases unmatched: 1. This CDR3 has 14 amino acids. The CDR3 loop reads CASSLGDYYNEQFF. The DNA for the CDR3 is TGCGCCAGCAGCTTGGGGGACTATTACAATGAGCAGTTCTTC.

This clone was seen a few times. The gene calls are TRBV5-1 and TRBJ2-1, with D unresolved. Trimming took off 2 bases at V and 0 bases at J, with 12 bases between the two ends. The CDR3 covers 16 residues. CDR1 and CDR2 from the germline V gene are SGHRS and YFSETQ. The CDR3 coding sequence is TGCGCCAGCAGCTTAGGAGCGTTCAGCTCCTACAATGAGCAGTTCTTC. Protein sequence: CASSLGAFSSYNEQFF.

The chain has TRBV7-3 and TRBJ2-7; no clear D gene. The germline V gene has CDR1 SGHTA and CDR2 FQGTGA. The CDR3 totals 12 residues. Trimming shortened V by 1 base and J by 6 bases, and 7 bases separated the two germline ends. CDR3: CASSLSVGEQYF. CDR3 bases: TGTGCCAGCAGCTTAAGCGTTGGCGAGCAGTACTTC.